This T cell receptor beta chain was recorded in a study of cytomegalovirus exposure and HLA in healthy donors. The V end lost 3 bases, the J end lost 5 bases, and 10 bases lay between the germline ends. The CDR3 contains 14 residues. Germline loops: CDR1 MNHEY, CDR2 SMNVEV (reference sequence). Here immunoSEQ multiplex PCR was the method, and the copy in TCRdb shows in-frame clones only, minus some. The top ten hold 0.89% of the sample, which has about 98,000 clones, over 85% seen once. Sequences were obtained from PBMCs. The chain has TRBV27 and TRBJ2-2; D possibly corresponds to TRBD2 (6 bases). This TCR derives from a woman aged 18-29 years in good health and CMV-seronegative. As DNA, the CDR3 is TGTGCCAGCAGTTTCGGGGGACCGACCGGGGAGCTGTTTTTT. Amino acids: CASSFGGPTGELFF.